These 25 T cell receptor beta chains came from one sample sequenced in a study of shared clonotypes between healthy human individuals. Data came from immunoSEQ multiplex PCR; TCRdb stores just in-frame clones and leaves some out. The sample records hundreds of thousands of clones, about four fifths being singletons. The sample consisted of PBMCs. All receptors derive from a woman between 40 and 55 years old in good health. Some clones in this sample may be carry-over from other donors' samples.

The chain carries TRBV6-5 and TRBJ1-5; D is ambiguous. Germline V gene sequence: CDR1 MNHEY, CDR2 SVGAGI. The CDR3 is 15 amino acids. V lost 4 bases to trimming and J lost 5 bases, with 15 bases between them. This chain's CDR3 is CASSSGRLGHQPQHF. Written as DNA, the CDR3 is TGTGCCAGCAGTTCCGGGCGACTGGGCCATCAGCCCCAGCATTTT.

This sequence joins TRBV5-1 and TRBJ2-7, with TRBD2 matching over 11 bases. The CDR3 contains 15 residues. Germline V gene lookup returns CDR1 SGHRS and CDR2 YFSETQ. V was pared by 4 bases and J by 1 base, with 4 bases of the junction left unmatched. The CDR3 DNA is TGCGCCAGCAGCCACCGGACTAGCGGGTCCTACGAGCAGTACTTC. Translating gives CASSHRTSGSYEQYF.

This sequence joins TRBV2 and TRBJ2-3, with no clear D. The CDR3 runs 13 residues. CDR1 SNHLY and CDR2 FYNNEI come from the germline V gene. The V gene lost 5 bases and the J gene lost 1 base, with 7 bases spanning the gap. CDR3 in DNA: TGTGCCAGCAGTCCACGGCGCACAGATACGCAGTATTTT. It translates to CASSPRRTDTQYF.

Here the CDR3 DNA reads TGTGCCAGCAGCTATTTGGAGGAGAACACTGAAGCTTTCTTT. Translated: CASSYLEENTEAFF. The genes are TRBV5-4 and TRBJ1-1; D gene ambiguous. Germline-derived CDR1 and CDR2 are SGHNT and YYREEE (reference sequence). Trimming left V 3 bases short and J 1 base short, with 10 bases between. The CDR3 covers 14 residues.

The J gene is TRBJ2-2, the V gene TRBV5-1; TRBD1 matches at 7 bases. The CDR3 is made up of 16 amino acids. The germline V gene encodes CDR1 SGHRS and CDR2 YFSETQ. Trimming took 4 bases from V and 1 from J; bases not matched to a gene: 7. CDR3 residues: CASSTGTVMNTGELFF. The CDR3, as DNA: TGCGCCAGCAGCACCGGGACAGTGATGAACACCGGGGAGCTGTTTTTT.

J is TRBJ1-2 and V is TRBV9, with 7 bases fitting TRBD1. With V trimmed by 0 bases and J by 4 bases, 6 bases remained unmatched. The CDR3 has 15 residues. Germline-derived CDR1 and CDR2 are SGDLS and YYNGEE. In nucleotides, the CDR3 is TGTGCCAGCAGCGTAGAGCCACAGGGGACCTATGGCTACACCTTC. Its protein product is CASSVEPQGTYGYTF. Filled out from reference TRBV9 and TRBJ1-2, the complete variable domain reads DSGVTQTPKHLITATGQRVTLRCSPRSGDLSVYWYQQSLDQGLQFLIQYYNGEERAKGNILERFSAQQFPDLHSELNLSSLELGDSALYFCASSVEPQGTYGYTFGSGTRLTVV.

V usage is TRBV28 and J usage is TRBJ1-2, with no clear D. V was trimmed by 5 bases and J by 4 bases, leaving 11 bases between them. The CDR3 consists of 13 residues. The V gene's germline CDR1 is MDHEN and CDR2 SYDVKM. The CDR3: CASSPPGLYGYTF. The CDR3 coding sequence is TGTGCCAGCAGTCCCCCAGGACTCTATGGCTACACCTTC.

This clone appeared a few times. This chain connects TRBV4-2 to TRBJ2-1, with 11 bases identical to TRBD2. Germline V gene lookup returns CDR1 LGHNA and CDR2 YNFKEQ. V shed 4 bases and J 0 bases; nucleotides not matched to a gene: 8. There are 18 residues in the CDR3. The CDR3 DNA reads TGTGCCAGCAGCCGATCGCACACTAGCGGGAGCTCCTACAATGAGCAGTTCTTC. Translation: CASSRSHTSGSSYNEQFF.

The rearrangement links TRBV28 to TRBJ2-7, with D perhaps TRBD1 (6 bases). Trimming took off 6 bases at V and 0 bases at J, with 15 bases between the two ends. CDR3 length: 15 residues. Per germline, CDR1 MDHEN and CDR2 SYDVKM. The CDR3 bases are TGTGCCAGCAGCCTCTTCGACAGGAGCTCCTACGAGCAGTACTTC. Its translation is CASSLFDRSSYEQYF.

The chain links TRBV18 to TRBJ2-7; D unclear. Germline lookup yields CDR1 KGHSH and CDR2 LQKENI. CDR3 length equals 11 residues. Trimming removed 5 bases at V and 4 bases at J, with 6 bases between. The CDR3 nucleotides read TGTGCCAGCTCATCATTGTACGAGCAGTACTTC. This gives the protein CASSSLYEQYF.

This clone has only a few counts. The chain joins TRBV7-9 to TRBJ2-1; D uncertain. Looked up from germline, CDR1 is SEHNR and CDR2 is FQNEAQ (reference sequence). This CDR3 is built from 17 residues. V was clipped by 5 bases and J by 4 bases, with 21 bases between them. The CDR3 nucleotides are TGTGCCAGCAGCCCCAACCCAGGTAGCAGCCTTTACAATGAGCAGTTCTTC. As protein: CASSPNPGSSLYNEQFF.

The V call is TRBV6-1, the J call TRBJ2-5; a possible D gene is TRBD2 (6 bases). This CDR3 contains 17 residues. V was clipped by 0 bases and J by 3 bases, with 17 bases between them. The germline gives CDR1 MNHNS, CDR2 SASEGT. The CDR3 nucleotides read TGTGCCAGCAGTGAAGCCCTGTTCGCGGGGACCGAAGAGACCCAGTACTTC. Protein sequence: CASSEALFAGTEETQYF.

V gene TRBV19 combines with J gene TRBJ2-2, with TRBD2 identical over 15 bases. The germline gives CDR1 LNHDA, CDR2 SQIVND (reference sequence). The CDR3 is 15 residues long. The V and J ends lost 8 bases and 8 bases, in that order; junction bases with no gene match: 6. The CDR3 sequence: CASGGLAGGRGELFF. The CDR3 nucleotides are TGTGCCAGTGGGGGACTAGCGGGAGGTCGAGGGGAGCTGTTTTTT.

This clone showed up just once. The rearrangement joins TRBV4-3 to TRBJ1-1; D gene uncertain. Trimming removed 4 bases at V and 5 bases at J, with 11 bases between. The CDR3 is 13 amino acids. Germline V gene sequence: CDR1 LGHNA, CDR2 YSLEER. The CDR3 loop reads CASSPGLGTEAFF. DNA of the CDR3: TGCGCCAGCAGCCCGGGGTTGGGAACTGAAGCTTTCTTT.

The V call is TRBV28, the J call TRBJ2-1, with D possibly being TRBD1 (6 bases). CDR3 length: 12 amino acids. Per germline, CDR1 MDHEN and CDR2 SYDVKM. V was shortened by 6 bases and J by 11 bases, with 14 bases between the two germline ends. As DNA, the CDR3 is TGTGCCAGCAGCGACGGGACATTGAAGCAGTTCTTC. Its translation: CASSDGTLKQFF.

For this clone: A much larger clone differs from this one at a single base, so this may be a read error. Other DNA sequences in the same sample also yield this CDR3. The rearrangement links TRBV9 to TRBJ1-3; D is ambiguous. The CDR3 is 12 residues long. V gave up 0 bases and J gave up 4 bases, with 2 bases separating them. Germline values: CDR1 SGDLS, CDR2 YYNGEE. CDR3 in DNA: TGTGCCAGCAGCGTAGACGGAAACACCATATATTTT. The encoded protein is CASSVDGNTIYF. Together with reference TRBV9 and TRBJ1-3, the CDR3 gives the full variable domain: DSGVTQTPKHLITATGQRVTLRCSPRSGDLSVYWYQQSLDQGLQFLIQYYNGEERAKGNILERFSAQQFPDLHSELNLSSLELGDSALYFCASSVDGNTIYFGEGSWLTVV.

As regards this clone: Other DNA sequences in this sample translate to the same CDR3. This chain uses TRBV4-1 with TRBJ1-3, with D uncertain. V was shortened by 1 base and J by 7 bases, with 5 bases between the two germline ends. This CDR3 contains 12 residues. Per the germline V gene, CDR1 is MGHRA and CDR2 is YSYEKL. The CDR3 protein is CASSQVGNTIYF. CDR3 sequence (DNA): TGCGCCAGCAGCCAAGTGGGTAACACCATATATTTT.

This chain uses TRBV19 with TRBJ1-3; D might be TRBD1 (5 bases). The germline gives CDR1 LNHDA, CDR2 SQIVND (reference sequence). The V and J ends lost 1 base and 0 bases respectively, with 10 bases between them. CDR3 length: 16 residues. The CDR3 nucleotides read TGTGCCAGTAGTATAGTTCGGGGCACCTCTGGAAACACCATATATTTT. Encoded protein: CASSIVRGTSGNTIYF.

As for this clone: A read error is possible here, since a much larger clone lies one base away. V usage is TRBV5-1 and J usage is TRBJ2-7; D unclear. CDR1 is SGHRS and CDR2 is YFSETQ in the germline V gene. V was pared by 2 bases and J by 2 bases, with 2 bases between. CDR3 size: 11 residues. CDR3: CASSLAYEQYF. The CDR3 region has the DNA TGCGCCAGCAGCTTAGCCTACGAGCAGTACTTC.

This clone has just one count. The CDR3 reads CASSHPRDSTEAFF. In DNA form, the CDR3 reads TGTGCCAGCAGCCACCCCCGGGACAGCACTGAAGCTTTCTTT. The chain combines TRBV4-2 with TRBJ1-1, with 7 nucleotides matching TRBD1. V trimming: 3 bases; J trimming: 4 bases; junction bases outside the gene matches: 5. Germline V CDR1 and CDR2: LGHNA, YNFKEQ. CDR3 length equals 14 residues.

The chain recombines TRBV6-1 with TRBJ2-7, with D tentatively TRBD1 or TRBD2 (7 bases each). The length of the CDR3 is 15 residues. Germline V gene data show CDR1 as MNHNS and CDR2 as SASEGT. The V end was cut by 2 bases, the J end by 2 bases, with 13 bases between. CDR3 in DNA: TGTGCCAGCAGTGAAAGCGGGACAGCCACCTACGAGCAGTACTTC. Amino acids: CASSESGTATYEQYF.

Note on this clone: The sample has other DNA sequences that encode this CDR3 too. This CDR3 is CASSLGQGNTGELFF. CDR3 sequence (DNA): TGCGCCAGCAGCTTGGGGCAGGGTAACACCGGGGAGCTGTTTTTT. The chain carries TRBV5-1 and TRBJ2-2; D is perhaps TRBD1 (5 bases). CDR3 length: 15 amino acids. The germline CDR1 and CDR2 sequences are SGHRS and YFSETQ. V was trimmed by 0 bases and J by 2 bases, leaving 8 bases between them. Full variable domain (rest looked up from reference TRBV5-1 and TRBJ2-2): KAGVTQTPRYLIKTRGQQVTLSCSPISGHRSVSWYQQTPGQGLQFLFEYFSETQRNKGNFPGRFSGRQFSNSRSEMNVSTLELGDSALYLCASSLGQGNTGELFFGEGSRLTVL.

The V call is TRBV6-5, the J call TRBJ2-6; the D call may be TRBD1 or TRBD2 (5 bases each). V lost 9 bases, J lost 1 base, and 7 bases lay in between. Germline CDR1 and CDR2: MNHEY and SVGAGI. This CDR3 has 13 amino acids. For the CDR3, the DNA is TGTGCCAGTGGGGGATCTGGGGCCAACGTCCTGACTTTC. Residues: CASGGSGANVLTF.

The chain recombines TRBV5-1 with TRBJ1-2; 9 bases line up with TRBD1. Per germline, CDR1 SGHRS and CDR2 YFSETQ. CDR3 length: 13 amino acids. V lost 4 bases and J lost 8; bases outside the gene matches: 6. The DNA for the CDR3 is TGCGCCAGCAGCCCACAGGGGGCTGGGGGCTACACCTTC. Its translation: CASSPQGAGGYTF.

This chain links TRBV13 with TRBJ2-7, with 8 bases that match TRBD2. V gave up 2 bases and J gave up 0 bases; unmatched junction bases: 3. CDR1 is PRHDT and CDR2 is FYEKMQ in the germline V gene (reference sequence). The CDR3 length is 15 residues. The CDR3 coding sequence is TGTGCCAGCAGCTTACTAGCGGGCCGCTCCTACGAGCAGTACTTC. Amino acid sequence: CASSLLAGRSYEQYF.